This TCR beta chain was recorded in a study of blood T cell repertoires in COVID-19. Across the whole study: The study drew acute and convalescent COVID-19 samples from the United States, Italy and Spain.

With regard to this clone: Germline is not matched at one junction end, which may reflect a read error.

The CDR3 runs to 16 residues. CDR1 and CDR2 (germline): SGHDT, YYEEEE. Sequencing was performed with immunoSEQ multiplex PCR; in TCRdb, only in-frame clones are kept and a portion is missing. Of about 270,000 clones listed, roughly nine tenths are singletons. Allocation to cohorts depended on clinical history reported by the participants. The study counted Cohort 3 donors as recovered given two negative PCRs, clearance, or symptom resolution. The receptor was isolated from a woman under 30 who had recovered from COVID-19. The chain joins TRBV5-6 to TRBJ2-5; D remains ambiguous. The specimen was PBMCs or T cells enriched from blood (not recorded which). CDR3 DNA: TGTGCCAGCAGCTTGCTTCCGCGGCTTGACCAGGAGACCCAGTACTTC. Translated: CASSLLPRLDQETQYF.